One sample yielded the 27 T cell receptor beta chains listed below, sequenced in a study of cytotoxic CD8 clonotypes in ibrutinib-treated CLL. Only in-frame clones appear in the TCRdb table, and some are missing; sequencing was by immunoSEQ multiplex PCR. The data show about 160,000 clones, with about 80% seen just once and roughly 2% held by the top ten. This sample comprised PBMCs, obtained after 12 months of ibrutinib treatment. These TCRs come from a human donor with chronic lymphocytic leukemia.

This rearrangement joins TRBV6-1 to TRBJ1-3; no clear D gene. CDR1 MNHNS and CDR2 SASEGT come from the germline V gene. V lost 0 bases and J 0 bases, leaving 12 bases between the germline ends. The CDR3 loop spans 17 amino acids. This chain's CDR3 is CASSEASELLSGNTIYF. The CDR3 coding sequence is TGTGCCAGCAGTGAAGCGAGTGAATTACTCTCTGGAAACACCATATATTTT.

Worth noting for this clone: The same CDR3 is also encoded by other DNA sequences in this sample. The chain is built from TRBV7-2 and TRBJ1-2, with TRBD1 matching over 8 bases. V was pared by 4 bases and J by 4 bases, with 5 bases of the junction left unmatched. Germline V gene lookup returns CDR1 SGHTA and CDR2 FQGNSA. The CDR3 sequence is 14 residues long. The CDR3 here is CASSSPGGGYGYTF. The CDR3 coding sequence is TGTGCCAGCAGCTCCCCAGGGGGCGGCTATGGCTACACCTTC.

This clone was seen a handful of times. The chain recombines TRBV28 with TRBJ1-4; D unresolved. V was clipped by 10 bases and J by 8 bases, with 14 bases between them. Germline loops: CDR1 MDHEN, CDR2 SYDVKM. There are 12 residues in the CDR3. CDR3 residues: CATRLGGEKLFF. The DNA for the CDR3 is TGTGCCACGCGCCTGGGTGGCGAAAAACTGTTTTTT.

The chain uses TRBV28 and TRBJ1-5; D not certain. CDR1 and CDR2 (germline): MDHEN, SYDVKM. The CDR3 totals 15 residues. The V gene lost 5 bases and the J gene lost 1 base, with 12 bases spanning the gap. CDR3 sequence (DNA): TGTGCCAGCAGTCCACTCGGACTGAGCAATCAGCCCCAGCATTTT. It encodes CASSPLGLSNQPQHF.

The CDR3 here is CASSADPTNTGELFF. CDR3 DNA: TGTGCCAGCAGCGCCGACCCGACGAACACCGGGGAGCTGTTTTTT. The chain has TRBV9 and TRBJ2-2; D is unresolved. Trimming left V 3 bases short and J 0 bases short, with 9 bases between. CDR1 and CDR2 (germline): SGDLS, YYNGEE. The CDR3 covers 15 residues.

V is TRBV19 and J is TRBJ2-7; no clear D. V dropped 1 base and J dropped 0 bases, with 16 bases sitting between them. Per germline, CDR1 LNHDA and CDR2 SQIVND (reference sequence). CDR3 size: 17 residues. The CDR3 is CASSIVGIRGSSYEQYF. The CDR3 DNA follows: TGTGCCAGTAGTATAGTGGGGATCCGCGGAAGCTCCTACGAGCAGTACTTC.

The J gene is TRBJ2-3, the V gene TRBV7-2; TRBD1 agrees at 9 bases. Germline assignment: CDR1 SGHTA and CDR2 FQGNSA. The CDR3 has 17 amino acids. Trimming took 1 base from V and 9 from J; bases not matched to a gene: 14. The CDR3 loop reads CASSLERTGDRRGTQYF. The CDR3 region has the DNA TGTGCCAGCAGCTTAGAAAGGACAGGGGACCGCCGTGGGACGCAGTATTTT.

V and J are TRBV7-2 and TRBJ1-2; D gene ambiguous. Per the germline V gene, CDR1 is SGHTA and CDR2 is FQGNSA. CDR3 size: 18 residues. V lost 7 bases and J 1 base, leaving 25 bases between the germline ends. The CDR3: CASTVFRAAWGFNYGYTF. CDR3 sequence (DNA): TGTGCCAGCACCGTTTTTAGGGCCGCTTGGGGTTTTAACTATGGCTACACCTTC.

The chain recombines TRBV4-2 with TRBJ2-7; D gene uncertain. CDR3 size: 13 residues. V was pared by 0 bases and J by 2 bases, with 5 bases between. Germline assignment: CDR1 LGHNA and CDR2 YNFKEQ. The CDR3 DNA reads as TGTGCCAGCAGCCAAGACAGCGCCTACGAGCAGTACTTC. Translated, it gives CASSQDSAYEQYF.

The chain employs TRBV7-2 and TRBJ1-2; D remains ambiguous. Trimming removed 2 bases at V and 8 bases at J, with 12 bases between. The CDR3 length is 13 residues. CDR1 and CDR2 (germline): SGHTA, FQGNSA. The CDR3 DNA reads TGTGCCAGCAGCTTATCGGAGTCGGGAGGCTACACCTTC. This gives the protein CASSLSESGGYTF.

This chain joins TRBV7-9 and TRBJ2-2, with 10 bases identical to TRBD1. V shed 5 bases and J 5 bases; nucleotides not matched to a gene: 8. Germline values: CDR1 SEHNR, CDR2 FQNEAQ (reference sequence). This CDR3 comprises 16 residues. The CDR3 region is CASSNYRDRGTGELFF. In DNA form, the CDR3 reads TGTGCCAGCAGCAACTACCGGGACAGGGGTACCGGGGAGCTGTTTTTT.

This clone occurred once. The chain uses TRBV4-1 and TRBJ2-7, with TRBD2 as a possible D gene (6 bases). Trimming took off 3 bases at V and 4 bases at J, with 16 bases between the two ends. The V gene's germline CDR1 is MGHRA and CDR2 YSYEKL. The CDR3 has 15 residues. The CDR3 sequence: CASSQLLADPYEQYF. CDR3 coding DNA: TGCGCCAGCAGCCAGTTATTAGCGGATCCTTACGAGCAGTACTTC.

The V gene is TRBV7-2, the J gene TRBJ2-5, with unresolved D. The V end was cut by 1 base, the J end by 4 bases, with 10 bases between. CDR3 length equals 14 residues. CDR1 is SGHTA and CDR2 is FQGNSA in the germline V gene. CDR3 in amino acids: CASSLGSHGETQYF. As DNA, the CDR3 is TGTGCCAGCAGCTTAGGCTCTCACGGAGAGACCCAGTACTTC.

The J gene is TRBJ2-5, the V gene TRBV6-5, with a weak D call TRBD1 (6 bases). CDR1 is MNHEY and CDR2 is SVGAGI in the germline V gene. Trimming removed 5 bases at V and 4 bases at J, with 14 bases between. The CDR3 consists of 14 residues. In nucleotides, the CDR3 is TGTGCCAGCAGTAATACAGGGTTTTTAGAGACCCAGTACTTC. This gives the protein CASSNTGFLETQYF.

The V call is TRBV6-5, the J call TRBJ1-2, with a possible D match to TRBD1 (5 bases). Germline lookup yields CDR1 MNHEY and CDR2 SVGAGI. The CDR3 sequence is 12 residues long. Between the trimmed V and J ends, which lost 2 bases and 7 bases, there was a span of 8 bases. The CDR3, as DNA: TGTGCCAGCAGTTACCGGGGCTCTGGCTACACCTTC. It yields the protein CASSYRGSGYTF.

This clone was detected only a few times. The J gene is TRBJ1-6, the V gene TRBV4-2, with 8 bases matching TRBD1. This CDR3 contains 16 residues. With 3 bases clipped from V and 8 bases from J, the junction kept 9 bases outside the gene matches. The germline CDR1 and CDR2 sequences are LGHNA and YNFKEQ. CDR3 region: CASSHRSDRVDSPLHF. The CDR3 nucleotides are TGTGCCAGCAGCCACCGTTCGGACAGGGTTGATTCACCCCTCCACTTT.

This clone was counted a single time. V and J are TRBV2 and TRBJ1-1; 7 nucleotides match TRBD1. The CDR3 contains 17 residues. Germline V gene sequence: CDR1 SNHLY, CDR2 FYNNEI. With V trimmed by 4 bases and J by 1 base, 12 bases remained unmatched. The CDR3, as DNA: TGTGCCAGCAGTGTATTAGGGGGCTTGGGTGCGAACACTGAAGCTTTCTTT. It codes for CASSVLGGLGANTEAFF.

V is TRBV7-3 and J is TRBJ1-3, with D perhaps TRBD1 (5 bases). This CDR3 contains 15 residues. The germline V and J ends were trimmed by 2 bases and 0 bases, with 8 bases remaining between them. Germline values: CDR1 SGHTA, CDR2 FQGTGA. CDR3: CASSLDSRSGNTIYF. CDR3 nucleotides: TGTGCCAGCAGCTTAGACAGCCGCTCTGGAAACACCATATATTTT.

This chain joins TRBV18 and TRBJ2-1; TRBD1 is a possible D gene (6 bases). Germline V lookup: CDR1 KGHSH, CDR2 LQKENI. V lost 4 bases and J lost 15, with 19 bases in between. CDR3 size: 13 residues. The CDR3 DNA reads TGTGCCAGCTCACTCGAACAGGGTGTTGAGGGGTTCTTC. Translation gives CASSLEQGVEGFF.

V is TRBV28 and J is TRBJ1-2; the match to TRBD1 covers 7 bases. The germline V gene encodes CDR1 MDHEN and CDR2 SYDVKM. This CDR3 has 12 residues. J lost 4 bases, V lost 11 bases, and 7 bases had no gene match. In nucleotides, the CDR3 is TGTGCCGTCCAGAAGGGGGCCTATGGCTACACCTTC. Protein sequence: CAVQKGAYGYTF.

This chain connects TRBV7-9 to TRBJ2-5; 13 positions match TRBD2. V shed 4 bases, J shed 5 bases, and the junction held 13 bases outside the gene matches. The CDR3 covers 18 residues. Looked up from germline, CDR1 is SEHNR and CDR2 is FQNEAQ (reference sequence). CDR3 amino acids: CASSSVKILAGGLETQYF. Here the CDR3 DNA reads TGTGCCAGCAGCTCCGTAAAAATACTAGCGGGAGGGCTTGAGACCCAGTACTTC.

This sequence joins TRBV4-1 and TRBJ2-5, with 12 bases fitting TRBD2. CDR3 length equals 16 residues. CDR1 is MGHRA, CDR2 YSYEKL, per germline. Trimming removed 3 bases from V and 2 bases from J; junction bases left unmatched: 4. The CDR3 coding sequence is TGCGCCAGCAGCCATGGACTAGCGGGGACACAAGAGACCCAGTACTTC. It encodes CASSHGLAGTQETQYF.

This clone was observed a handful of times. This sequence joins TRBV10-3 and TRBJ1-2; D gene uncertain. V was pared by 0 bases and J by 7 bases, with 12 bases between. This CDR3 spans 14 amino acids. The germline CDR1 and CDR2 sequences are ENHRY and SYGVKD. CDR3 sequence reads: CAISESPAGSGYTF. CDR3 bases: TGTGCCATCAGTGAGTCGCCGGCAGGCTCTGGCTACACCTTC.

The chain recombines TRBV19 with TRBJ2-5; D possibly corresponds to TRBD1 (6 bases). V dropped 5 bases and J dropped 1 base, with 17 bases sitting between them. Per the germline V gene, CDR1 is LNHDA and CDR2 is SQIVND (reference sequence). CDR3 length: 16 amino acids. The CDR3 loop is CASSRYSGTIQETQYF. Here the CDR3 DNA reads TGTGCCAGTAGTCGATACTCAGGGACAATCCAAGAGACCCAGTACTTC.

The chain couples TRBV25-1 to TRBJ2-2; 11 bases align to TRBD2. The CDR3 has 16 residues. V lost 4 bases to trimming and J lost 8 bases; unmatched junction nucleotides: 9. Germline loops: CDR1 MGHDK, CDR2 SYGVNS. CDR3 sequence reads: CASSGSGRALSGELFF. DNA for the CDR3: TGTGCCAGCAGTGGTAGCGGGAGGGCCCTTTCAGGGGAGCTGTTTTTT. The variable domain in full, with the rest retrieved from reference TRBV25-1 and TRBJ2-2, is EADIYQTPRYLVIGTGKKITLECSQTMGHDKMYWYQQDPGMELHLIHYSYGVNSTEKGDLSSESTVSRIRTEHFPLTLESARPSHTSQYLCASSGSGRALSGELFFGEGSRLTVL.

This sequence joins TRBV6-6 and TRBJ1-4; D remains ambiguous. The V end lost 4 bases, the J end lost 0 bases, and 6 bases lay between the germline ends. CDR3 length equals 14 residues. From germline, CDR1 is MNHNY and CDR2 SVGAGI (reference sequence). The CDR3 loop reads CASSSGSTNEKLFF. The CDR3, as DNA: TGTGCCAGCAGTTCCGGATCAACTAATGAAAAACTGTTTTTT.

In DNA form, the CDR3 reads TGTGCCAGCAGCCAAGATCCGGGGGCTCCAGATACGCAGTATTTT. It is translated as CASSQDPGAPDTQYF. This chain joins TRBV4-2 and TRBJ2-3; perhaps D is TRBD1 or TRBD2 (6 bases each). Between the trimmed V and J ends, which lost 0 bases and 4 bases, there was a span of 11 bases. This CDR3 has 15 residues. Germline loops: CDR1 LGHNA, CDR2 YNFKEQ.